This TCR beta chain was identified during a study of blood T cell repertoires in COVID-19. This CDR3 contains 15 residues. Trimming removed 0 bases from V and 9 bases from J; junction bases left unmatched: 7. The germline gives CDR1 LNHNV, CDR2 YYDKDF (reference sequence). Data came from immunoSEQ multiplex PCR; TCRdb stores just in-frame clones and leaves some out. The repertoire holds fewer than 300,000 clones, with 75% to 90% as singletons. The chain combines TRBV15 with TRBJ2-1, with 8 bases that match TRBD2. The sample comprised peripheral blood. The origin of this receptor is a man under 40 with acute or convalescent COVID-19. This CDR3 is CATSRDHASGREQFF. The CDR3 nucleotides are TGTGCCACCAGCAGAGATCATGCTAGCGGGCGTGAGCAGTTCTTC. Using reference TRBV15 and TRBJ2-1 for the parts outside the CDR3, the full variable domain is DAMVIQNPRYQVTQFGKPVTLSCSQTLNHNVMYWYQQKSSQAPKLLFHYYDKDFNNEADTPDNFQSRRPNTSFCFLDIRSPGLGDTAMYLCATSRDHASGREQFFGPGTRLTVL.